This note documents a single T cell receptor (beta chain) sequence. Profiling relied on immunoSEQ multiplex PCR, and the TCRdb table lists in-frame clones only, not all of them. The sample lists about 200,000 clones, 65% to 80% occurring once. These data belong to a study of cytotoxic CD8 clonotypes in ibrutinib-treated CLL. Across the whole study: Enrolment comprised roughly 11 relapsed/refractory and 15 treatment-naive patients; 17 to 18 were IGHV unmutated. Collecting the response samples happened after a median approximately 11 months of treatment, with a range of 6 to 36.

CDR1 and CDR2 (germline): SGHRS, YFSETQ. V lost 5 bases and J lost 6, with 17 bases in between. This CDR3 spans 14 amino acids. The chain uses TRBV5-1 and TRBJ1-1; perhaps TRBD1 as D (6 bases). The sequencing used PBMCs, collected after 12 months of ibrutinib treatment. The sequence was collected from a human donor with chronic lymphocytic leukemia. CDR3 loop: CASRYQGFLSEAFF. The CDR3 DNA reads as TGCGCCAGCAGGTACCAGGGGTTTCTATCTGAAGCTTTCTTT.